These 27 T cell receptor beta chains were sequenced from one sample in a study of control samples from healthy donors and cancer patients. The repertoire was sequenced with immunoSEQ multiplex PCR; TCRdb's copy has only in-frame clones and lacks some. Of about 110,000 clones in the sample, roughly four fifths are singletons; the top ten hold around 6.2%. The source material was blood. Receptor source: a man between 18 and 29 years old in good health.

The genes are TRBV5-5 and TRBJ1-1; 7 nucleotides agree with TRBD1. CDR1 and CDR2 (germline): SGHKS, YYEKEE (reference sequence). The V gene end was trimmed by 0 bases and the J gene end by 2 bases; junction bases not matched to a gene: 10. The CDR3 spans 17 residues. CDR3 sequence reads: CASSLADRESSNTEAFF. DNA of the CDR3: TGTGCCAGCAGCTTGGCAGACAGGGAAAGTTCCAACACTGAAGCTTTCTTT.

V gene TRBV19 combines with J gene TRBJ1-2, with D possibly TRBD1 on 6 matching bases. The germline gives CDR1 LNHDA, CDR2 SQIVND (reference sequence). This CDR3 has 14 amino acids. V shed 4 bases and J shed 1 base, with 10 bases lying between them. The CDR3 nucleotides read TGTGCCAGTAGTAAAGCAGGGGATAACTATGGCTACACCTTC. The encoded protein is CASSKAGDNYGYTF.

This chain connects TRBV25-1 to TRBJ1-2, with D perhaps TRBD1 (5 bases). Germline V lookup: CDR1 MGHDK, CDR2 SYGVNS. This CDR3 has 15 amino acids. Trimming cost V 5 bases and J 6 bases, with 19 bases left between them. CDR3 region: CASSQVGTGRDGYTF. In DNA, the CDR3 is TGTGCCAGCAGTCAAGTCGGGACGGGAAGGGATGGCTACACCTTC.

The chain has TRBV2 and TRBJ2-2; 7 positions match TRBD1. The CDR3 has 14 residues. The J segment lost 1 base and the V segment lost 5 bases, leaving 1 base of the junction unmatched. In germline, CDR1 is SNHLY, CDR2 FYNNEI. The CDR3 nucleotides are TGTGCCAGCAGTCGGACAGGGAACACCGGGGAGCTGTTTTTT. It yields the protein CASSRTGNTGELFF.

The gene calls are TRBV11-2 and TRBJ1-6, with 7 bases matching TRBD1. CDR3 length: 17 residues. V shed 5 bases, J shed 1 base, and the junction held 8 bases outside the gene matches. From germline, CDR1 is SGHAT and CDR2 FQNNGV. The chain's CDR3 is CASSPAGRGSYNSPLHF. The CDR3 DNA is TGTGCCAGCAGCCCAGCGGGCAGGGGGTCCTATAATTCACCCCTCCACTTT.

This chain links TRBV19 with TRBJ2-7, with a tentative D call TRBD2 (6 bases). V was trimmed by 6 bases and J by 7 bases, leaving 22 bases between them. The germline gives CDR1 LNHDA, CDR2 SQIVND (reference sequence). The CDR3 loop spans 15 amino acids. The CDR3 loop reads CASSNRGAGPWEQYF. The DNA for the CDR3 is TGTGCCAGTAGCAATAGGGGTGCGGGGCCGTGGGAGCAGTACTTC.

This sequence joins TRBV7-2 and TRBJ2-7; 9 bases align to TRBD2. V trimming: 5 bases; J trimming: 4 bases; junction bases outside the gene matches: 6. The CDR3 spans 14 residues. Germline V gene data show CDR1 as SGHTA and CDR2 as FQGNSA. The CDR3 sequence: CASSPAGGAYEQYF. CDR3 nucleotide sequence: TGTGCCAGCAGCCCGGCGGGGGGGGCGTACGAGCAGTACTTC.

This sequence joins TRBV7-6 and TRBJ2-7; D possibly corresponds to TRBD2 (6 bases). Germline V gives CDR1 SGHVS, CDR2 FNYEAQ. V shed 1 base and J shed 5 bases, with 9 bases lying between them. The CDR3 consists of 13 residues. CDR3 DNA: TGTGCCAGCAGCTTAGGGCCGGGGGACGAGCAGTACGTC. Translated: CASSLGPGDEQYV.

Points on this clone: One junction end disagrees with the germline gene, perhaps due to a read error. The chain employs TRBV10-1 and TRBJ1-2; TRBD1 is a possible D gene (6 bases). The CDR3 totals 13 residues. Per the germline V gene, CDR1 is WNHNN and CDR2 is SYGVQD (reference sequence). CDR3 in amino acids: CASSKQGSGRLLF. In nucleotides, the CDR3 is TGCGCCAGCAGCAAACAGGGATCGGGGCGACTGCTCTTC.

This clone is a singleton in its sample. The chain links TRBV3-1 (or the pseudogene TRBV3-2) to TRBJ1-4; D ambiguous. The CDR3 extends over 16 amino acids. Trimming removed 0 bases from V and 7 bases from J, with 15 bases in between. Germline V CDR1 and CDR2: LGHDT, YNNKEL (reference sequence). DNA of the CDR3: TGTGCCAGCAGCCAAGATCGTAGCGGGGTTGGTGAAAAACTGTTTTTT. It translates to CASSQDRSGVGEKLFF.

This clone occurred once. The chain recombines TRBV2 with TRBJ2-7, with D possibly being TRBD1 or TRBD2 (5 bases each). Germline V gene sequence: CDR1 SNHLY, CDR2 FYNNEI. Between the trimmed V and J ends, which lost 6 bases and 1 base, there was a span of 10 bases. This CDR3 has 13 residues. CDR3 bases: TGTGCCAGCAGGGAGGACAAGTCCTACGAGCAGTACTTC. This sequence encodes CASREDKSYEQYF.

CDR3 in amino acids: CASSLMGLAGGITDTQYF. The CDR3 bases are TGCGCCAGCAGCCTTATGGGACTAGCGGGGGGCATCACAGATACGCAGTATTTT. The gene calls are TRBV4-1 and TRBJ2-3, with TRBD2 matching over 15 bases. Germline V gene lookup returns CDR1 MGHRA and CDR2 YSYEKL. The CDR3 runs to 18 residues. Losses at the gene ends were 4 bases for V and 2 bases for J; bases not matched to a gene: 7.

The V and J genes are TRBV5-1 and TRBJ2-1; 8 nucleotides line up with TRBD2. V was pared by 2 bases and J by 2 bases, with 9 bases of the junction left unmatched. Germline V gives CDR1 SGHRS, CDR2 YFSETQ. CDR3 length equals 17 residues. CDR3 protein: CASSFPGGGTAYNEQFF. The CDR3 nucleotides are TGCGCCAGCAGCTTCCCCGGGGGGGGTACTGCCTACAATGAGCAGTTCTTC. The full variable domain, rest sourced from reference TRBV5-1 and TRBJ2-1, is KAGVTQTPRYLIKTRGQQVTLSCSPISGHRSVSWYQQTPGQGLQFLFEYFSETQRNKGNFPGRFSGRQFSNSRSEMNVSTLELGDSALYLCASSFPGGGTAYNEQFFGPGTRLTVL.

CDR3 DNA: TGTGCCAGCAGCTTATCCCCGGACGAGCAGTACTTC. Translated, it gives CASSLSPDEQYF. The V and J genes are TRBV7-6 and TRBJ2-7; no clear D gene. The CDR3 consists of 12 residues. The V gene lost 2 bases and the J gene lost 5 bases, with 7 bases spanning the gap. Germline V gives CDR1 SGHVS, CDR2 FNYEAQ.

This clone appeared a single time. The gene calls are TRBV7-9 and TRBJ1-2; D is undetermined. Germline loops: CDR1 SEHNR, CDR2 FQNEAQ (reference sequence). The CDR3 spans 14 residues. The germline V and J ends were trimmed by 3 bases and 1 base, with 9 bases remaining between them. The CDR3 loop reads CASSFTSDNYGYTF. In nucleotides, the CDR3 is TGTGCCAGCAGCTTTACTTCGGATAACTATGGCTACACCTTC.

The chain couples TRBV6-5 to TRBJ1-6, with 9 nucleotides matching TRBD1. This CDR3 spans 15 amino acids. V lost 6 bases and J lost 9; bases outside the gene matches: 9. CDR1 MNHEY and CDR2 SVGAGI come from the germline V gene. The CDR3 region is CASSRTQGAGSPLHF. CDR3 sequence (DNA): TGTGCCAGCAGCCGAACACAGGGGGCTGGTTCACCCCTCCACTTT.

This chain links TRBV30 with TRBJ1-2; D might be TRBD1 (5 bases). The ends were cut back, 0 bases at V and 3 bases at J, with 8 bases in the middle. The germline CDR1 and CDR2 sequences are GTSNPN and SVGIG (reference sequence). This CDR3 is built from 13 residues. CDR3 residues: CAWSVRGDYGYTF. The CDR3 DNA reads TGTGCCTGGAGTGTACGGGGGGACTATGGCTACACCTTC.

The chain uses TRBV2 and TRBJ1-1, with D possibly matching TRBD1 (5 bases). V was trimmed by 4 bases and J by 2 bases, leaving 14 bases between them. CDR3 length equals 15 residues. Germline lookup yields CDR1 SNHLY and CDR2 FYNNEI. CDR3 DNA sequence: TGTGCCAGCAGTGTTCGGGCAGGGATAAACACTGAAGCTTTCTTT. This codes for CASSVRAGINTEAFF.

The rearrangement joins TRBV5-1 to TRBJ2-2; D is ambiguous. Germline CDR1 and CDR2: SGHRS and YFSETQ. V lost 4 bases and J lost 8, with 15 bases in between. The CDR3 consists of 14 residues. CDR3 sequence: CASSLQLNGGELFF. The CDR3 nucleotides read TGCGCCAGCAGCCTACAGTTGAACGGGGGGGAGCTGTTTTTT.

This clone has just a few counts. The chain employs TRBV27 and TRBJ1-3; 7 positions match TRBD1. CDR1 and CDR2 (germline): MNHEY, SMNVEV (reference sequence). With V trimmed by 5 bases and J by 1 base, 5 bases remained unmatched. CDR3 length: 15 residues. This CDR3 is CASSRTGLSGNTIYF. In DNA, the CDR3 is TGTGCCAGCAGTAGGACAGGCTTATCTGGAAACACCATATATTTT.

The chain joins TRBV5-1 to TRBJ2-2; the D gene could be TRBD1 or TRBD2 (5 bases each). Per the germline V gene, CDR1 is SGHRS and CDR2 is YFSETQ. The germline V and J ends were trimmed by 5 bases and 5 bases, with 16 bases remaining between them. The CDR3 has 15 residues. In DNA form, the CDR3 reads TGCGCCAGCAGGGGGGTGAGCGGCGGGACCGGGGAGCTGTTTTTT. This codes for CASRGVSGGTGELFF.

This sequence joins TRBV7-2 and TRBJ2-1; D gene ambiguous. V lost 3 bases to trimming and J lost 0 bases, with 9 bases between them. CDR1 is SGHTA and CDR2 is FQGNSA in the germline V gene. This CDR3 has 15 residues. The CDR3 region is CASSLTPPSYNEQFF. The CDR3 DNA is TGTGCCAGCAGCTTGACACCTCCCTCCTACAATGAGCAGTTCTTC.

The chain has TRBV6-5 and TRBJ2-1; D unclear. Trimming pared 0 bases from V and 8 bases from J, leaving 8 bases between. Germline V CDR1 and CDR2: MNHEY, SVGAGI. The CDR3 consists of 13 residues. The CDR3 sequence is CASSYSIWDEQFF. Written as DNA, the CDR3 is TGTGCCAGCAGTTACTCGATATGGGATGAGCAGTTCTTC.

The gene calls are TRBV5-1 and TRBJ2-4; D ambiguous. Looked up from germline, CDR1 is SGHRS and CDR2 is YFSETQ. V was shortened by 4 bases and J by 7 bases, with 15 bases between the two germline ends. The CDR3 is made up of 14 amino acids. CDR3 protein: CASSRRPQENIQYF. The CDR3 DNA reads TGCGCCAGCAGCAGGCGGCCCCAGGAGAACATTCAGTACTTC.

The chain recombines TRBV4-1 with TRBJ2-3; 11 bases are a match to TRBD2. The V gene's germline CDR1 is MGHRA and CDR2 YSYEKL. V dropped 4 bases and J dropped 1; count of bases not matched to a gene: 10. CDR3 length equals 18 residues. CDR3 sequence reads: CASSPGHPLAGGTDTQYF. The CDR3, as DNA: TGCGCCAGCAGCCCCGGACACCCACTAGCGGGGGGCACAGATACGCAGTATTTT.

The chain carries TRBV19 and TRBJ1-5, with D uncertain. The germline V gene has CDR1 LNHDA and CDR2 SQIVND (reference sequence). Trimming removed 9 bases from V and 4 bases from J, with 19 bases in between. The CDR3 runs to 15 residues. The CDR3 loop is CASQETSEVNQPQHF. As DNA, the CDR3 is TGTGCCAGCCAAGAAACGTCGGAAGTAAATCAGCCCCAGCATTTT.

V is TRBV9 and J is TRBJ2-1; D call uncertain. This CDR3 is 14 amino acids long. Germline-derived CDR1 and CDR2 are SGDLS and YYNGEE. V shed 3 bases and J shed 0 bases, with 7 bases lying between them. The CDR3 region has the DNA TGTGCCAGCAGCGGTAAAAGCTCCTACAATGAGCAGTTCTTC. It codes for CASSGKSSYNEQFF.